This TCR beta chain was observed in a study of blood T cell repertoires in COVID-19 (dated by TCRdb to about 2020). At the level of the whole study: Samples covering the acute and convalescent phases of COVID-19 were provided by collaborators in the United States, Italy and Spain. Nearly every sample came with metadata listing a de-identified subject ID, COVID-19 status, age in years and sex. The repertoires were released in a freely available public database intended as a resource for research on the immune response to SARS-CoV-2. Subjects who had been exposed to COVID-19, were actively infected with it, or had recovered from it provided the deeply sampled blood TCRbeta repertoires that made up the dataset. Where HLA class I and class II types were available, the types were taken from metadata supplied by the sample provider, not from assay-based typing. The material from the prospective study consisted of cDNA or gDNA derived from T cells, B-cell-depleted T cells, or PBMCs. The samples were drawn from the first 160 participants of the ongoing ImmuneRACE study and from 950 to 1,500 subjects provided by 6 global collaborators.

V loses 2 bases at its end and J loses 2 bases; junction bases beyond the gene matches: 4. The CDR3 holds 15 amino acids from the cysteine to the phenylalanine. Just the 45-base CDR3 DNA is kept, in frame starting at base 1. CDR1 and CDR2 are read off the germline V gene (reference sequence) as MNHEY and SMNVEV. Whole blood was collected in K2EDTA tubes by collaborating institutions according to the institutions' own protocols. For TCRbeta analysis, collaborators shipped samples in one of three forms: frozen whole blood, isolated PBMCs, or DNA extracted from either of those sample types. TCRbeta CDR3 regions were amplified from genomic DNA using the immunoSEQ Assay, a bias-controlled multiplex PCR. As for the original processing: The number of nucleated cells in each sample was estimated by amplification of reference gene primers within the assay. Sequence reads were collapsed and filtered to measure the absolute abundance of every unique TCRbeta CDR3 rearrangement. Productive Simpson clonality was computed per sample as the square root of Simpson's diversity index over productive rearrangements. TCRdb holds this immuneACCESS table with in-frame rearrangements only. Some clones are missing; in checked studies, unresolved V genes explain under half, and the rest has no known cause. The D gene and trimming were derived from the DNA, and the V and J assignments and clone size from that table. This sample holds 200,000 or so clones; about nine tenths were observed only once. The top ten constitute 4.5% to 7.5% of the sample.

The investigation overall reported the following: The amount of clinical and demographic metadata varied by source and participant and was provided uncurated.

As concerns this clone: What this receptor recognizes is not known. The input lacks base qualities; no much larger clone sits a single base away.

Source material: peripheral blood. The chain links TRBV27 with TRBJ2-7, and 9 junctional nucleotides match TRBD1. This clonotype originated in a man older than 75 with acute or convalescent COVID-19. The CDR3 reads CASSLGTGRTYEQYF. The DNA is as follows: TGTGCCAGCAGTTTAGGGACAGGGAGGACCTACGAGCAGTACTTC.